Following are 25 T cell receptor beta chains from one sample sequenced in a study of blood T cell repertoires in COVID-19. Clones were read by immunoSEQ multiplex PCR, and TCRdb kept only the in-frame ones, dropping some. The table shows 300,000 to 350,000 clones, with 87% occurring only once. The sample taken for sequencing was peripheral blood. The receptor set was obtained from a man aged 18 to 30 with active or convalescent COVID-19.

The chain links TRBV6-5 to TRBJ1-5; TRBD1 is a possible D gene (5 bases). The CDR3 sequence is 13 residues long. Germline V gives CDR1 MNHEY, CDR2 SVGAGI. V was clipped by 4 bases and J by 7 bases, with 11 bases between them. The DNA of the CDR3 is TGTGCCAGCAGTTCGGACACCGGGCAGCCCCAGCATTTT. Its protein product is CASSSDTGQPQHF.

The rearrangement uses TRBV5-1 and TRBJ1-2; TRBD1 agrees at 8 bases. This CDR3 has 16 amino acids. Germline assignment: CDR1 SGHRS and CDR2 YFSETQ. The CDR3 DNA is TGCCCCACCAAGCCACAGGGGGGGAGTAAACACTATGGCTACACCTTC. Translating gives CPTKPQGGSKHYGYTF.

In DNA form, the CDR3 reads TGCGCCAGCAGCCCGCGACTAGCCGGCGCAATAGTCCGTGAGCAGTTCTTC. This sequence encodes CASSPRLAGAIVREQFF. The chain has TRBV5-1 and TRBJ2-1, with 7 bases matching TRBD2. The germline V gene has CDR1 SGHRS and CDR2 YFSETQ. The CDR3 extends over 17 amino acids. The V and J ends lost 4 bases and 9 bases, in that order; junction bases with no gene match: 19.

The chain links TRBV19 to TRBJ1-4, with unresolved D. The CDR3 sequence is 16 residues long. V lost 4 bases to trimming and J lost 1 base, with 13 bases between them. CDR1 and CDR2 (germline): LNHDA, SQIVND (reference sequence). CDR3 loop: CASSSPPVRTNEKLFF. As DNA, the CDR3 is TGTGCCAGTAGTAGCCCCCCGGTGAGAACTAATGAAAAACTGTTTTTT.

This clone was detected only a few times. The chain carries TRBV27 and TRBJ2-7, with 11 bases identical to TRBD2. Germline-derived CDR1 and CDR2 are MNHEY and SMNVEV (reference sequence). This CDR3 is built from 15 residues. V shed 6 bases, J shed 0 bases, and the junction held 4 bases outside the gene matches. The CDR3 nucleotides are TGTGCCAGCAGGTCTACTAGCGGGAGCTCCTACGAGCAGTACTTC. Amino acids: CASRSTSGSSYEQYF.

The chain is built from TRBV7-9 and TRBJ2-7; 14 nucleotides align to TRBD2. The V gene end was trimmed by 5 bases and the J gene end by 2 bases; junction bases not matched to a gene: 5. This CDR3 is 16 amino acids long. Germline V CDR1 and CDR2: SEHNR, FQNEAQ (reference sequence). Here the CDR3 DNA reads TGTGCCAGCAGCGAGTTGGGACTAGCGGGAGCCTACGAGCAGTACTTC. This gives the protein CASSELGLAGAYEQYF.

This clone was recorded once. This chain connects TRBV6-2 or TRBV6-3 to TRBJ1-5; maybe TRBD1 (5 bases). The length of the CDR3 is 16 residues. The V gene lost 0 bases and the J gene lost 0 bases, with 9 bases spanning the gap. In germline, CDR1 is MNHEY, CDR2 SVGEGT. The CDR3 region is CASSYSGGYSNQPQHF. In nucleotides, the CDR3 is TGTGCCAGCAGTTACTCGGGGGGATATAGCAATCAGCCCCAGCATTTT.

The rearrangement joins TRBV2 to TRBJ1-2; D remains unclear. The germline CDR1 and CDR2 sequences are SNHLY and FYNNEI. The CDR3 loop spans 16 amino acids. The V end was cut by 7 bases, the J end by 5 bases, with 23 bases between. This CDR3 is CASTPGVSSPSYGYTF. CDR3 DNA: TGTGCCAGCACCCCCGGGGTCTCTAGCCCCTCGTATGGCTACACCTTC.

The chain joins TRBV19 to TRBJ1-2; a weak D match, TRBD1 (6 bases). The CDR3 totals 13 residues. The germline CDR1 and CDR2 sequences are LNHDA and SQIVND (reference sequence). V lost 7 bases and J 6 bases, leaving 15 bases between the germline ends. The CDR3 sequence is CASNHLSGDGYTF. The DNA of the CDR3 is TGTGCCAGTAACCACCTCTCAGGGGATGGCTACACCTTC.

The CDR3 region is CASSQKTGDTEAFF. CDR3 nucleotides: TGTGCCAGCAGCCAGAAAACAGGGGACACTGAAGCTTTCTTT. This chain uses TRBV4-2 with TRBJ1-1, with 7 bases that match TRBD1. The CDR3 extends over 14 amino acids. Germline loops: CDR1 LGHNA, CDR2 YNFKEQ. Unmatched junction bases numbered 4, after V lost 3 bases and J lost 3 bases.

The chain joins TRBV15 to TRBJ2-7; TRBD2 matches at 13 bases. Germline trimming cut 9 bases from V and 3 bases from J; bases unmatched to any gene: 5. Germline loops: CDR1 LNHNV, CDR2 YYDKDF (reference sequence). This CDR3 spans 14 amino acids. The CDR3 DNA sequence: TGTGCCACAAGGGGACTAGCGGGAAACTACGAGCAGTACTTC. Its translation: CATRGLAGNYEQYF.

This chain connects TRBV5-6 to TRBJ2-1; 10 nucleotides agree with TRBD1. The CDR3 has 16 amino acids. Trimming took 0 bases from V and 8 from J; bases not matched to a gene: 8. Germline lookup yields CDR1 SGHDT and CDR2 YYEEEE. DNA of the CDR3: TGTGCCAGCAGCTTGGTTGACAGGGGGCGCGACGATGAGCAGTTCTTC. Translation: CASSLVDRGRDDEQFF.

The gene calls are TRBV6-5 and TRBJ2-7; 10 bases line up with TRBD2. V lost 5 bases and J lost 3; bases outside the gene matches: 4. Germline V gene sequence: CDR1 MNHEY, CDR2 SVGAGI. This CDR3 contains 14 residues. The CDR3 loop reads CASSRTSGYYEQYF. CDR3 nucleotide sequence: TGTGCCAGCAGTAGGACTAGCGGATACTACGAGCAGTACTTC.

The chain has TRBV21-1 and TRBJ2-1; the D call of TRBD2 is as the table states it, not checked on the DNA. TRBV21-1 counts as a pseudogene. The length of the CDR3 is 14 residues. The CDR3 DNA is TGTGCCATCATGGCGGGCCCGTCCTACAATGAGCAGTTCTTC. Its protein is CAIMAGPSYNEQFF.

The rearrangement links TRBV19 to TRBJ2-5; D is unclear. This CDR3 region has 14 residues. The ends were cut back, 3 bases at V and 4 bases at J, with 12 bases in the middle. In germline, CDR1 is LNHDA, CDR2 SQIVND (reference sequence). CDR3 region: CASSIGWALETQYF. The DNA for the CDR3 is TGTGCCAGTAGTATCGGATGGGCACTAGAGACCCAGTACTTC.

This chain connects TRBV9 to TRBJ2-5, with 10 positions matching TRBD2. Germline V gene data show CDR1 as SGDLS and CDR2 as YYNGEE. The CDR3 is 16 amino acids. V dropped 4 bases and J dropped 3; count of bases not matched to a gene: 9. The CDR3 DNA sequence: TGTGCCAGCAGCACCCCCGGGACTAGCGAAAAAGAGACCCAGTACTTC. Protein: CASSTPGTSEKETQYF.

This clone has only a few counts. The rearrangement uses TRBV6-5 and TRBJ2-1; TRBD2 might be the D (5 bases). The germline gives CDR1 MNHEY, CDR2 SVGAGI. This CDR3 contains 14 residues. Trimming removed 7 bases from V and 0 bases from J, with 10 bases in between. The CDR3 protein is CASIPGSSYNEQFF. In nucleotides, the CDR3 is TGTGCCAGCATTCCTGGGAGCTCCTACAATGAGCAGTTCTTC.

This clone has a single count. V gene TRBV18 combines with J gene TRBJ1-2, with 8 bases fitting TRBD1. The V and J ends lost 4 bases and 6 bases, in that order; junction bases with no gene match: 4. CDR1 is KGHSH, CDR2 LQKENI, per germline. The length of the CDR3 is 13 residues. The CDR3 DNA is TGTGCCAGCTCACGAGCGGGACAGGATGGCTACACCTTC. As protein: CASSRAGQDGYTF.

The chain combines TRBV5-6 with TRBJ2-7; 8 nucleotides line up with TRBD2. The CDR3 is 16 residues long. In germline, CDR1 is SGHDT, CDR2 YYEEEE. Germline trimming cut 1 base from V and 1 base from J; bases unmatched to any gene: 7. The CDR3 is CASSLFGRALSYEQYF. The CDR3 DNA reads as TGTGCCAGCAGCTTGTTCGGGAGGGCCTTGTCCTACGAGCAGTACTTC.

The J gene is TRBJ2-5, the V gene TRBV28; D may be TRBD2 (5 bases). The germline V gene has CDR1 MDHEN and CDR2 SYDVKM. V was pared by 5 bases and J by 1 base, with 14 bases between. The CDR3 runs to 15 residues. The CDR3 DNA follows: TGTGCCAGCAGTCCGCTGACTAACCTCCAAGAGACCCAGTACTTC. Encoded protein: CASSPLTNLQETQYF.

This chain connects TRBV19 to TRBJ1-5; no clear D gene. Germline CDR1 is LNHDA and CDR2 is SQIVND (reference sequence). Between the trimmed V and J ends, which lost 6 bases and 1 base, there was a span of 4 bases. The CDR3 sequence is 12 residues long. The CDR3 sequence is CASRASNQPQHF. The CDR3 bases are TGTGCCAGTAGAGCGAGCAATCAGCCCCAGCATTTT.

This clone appeared a single time. The chain combines TRBV3-1 (or the pseudogene TRBV3-2) with TRBJ1-2, with D unresolved. The germline V gene encodes CDR1 LGHDT and CDR2 YNNKEL (reference sequence). Trimming shortened V by 0 bases and J by 6 bases, and 11 bases separated the two germline ends. The CDR3 length is 14 residues. CDR3 amino acids: CASSQDNRGHGYTF. CDR3 sequence (DNA): TGTGCCAGCAGCCAAGATAACCGAGGGCATGGCTACACCTTC.

To note about this clone: The sample carries other DNA sequences with the same CDR3. This chain uses TRBV6-5 with TRBJ1-5; 8 bases align to TRBD1. This CDR3 contains 15 residues. The ends lost 4 bases at V and 4 bases at J; junction bases unmatched: 6. CDR1 is MNHEY, CDR2 SVGAGI, per germline. CDR3 bases: TGTGCCAGCAGTTCTCGCGGACAGGGAAATCAGCCCCAGCATTTT. This codes for CASSSRGQGNQPQHF.

The CDR3 protein is CASSVEAGGAEQYF. The CDR3 DNA follows: TGTGCCAGCAGCGTAGAAGCGGGTGGAGCGGAGCAGTACTTC. The chain uses TRBV9 and TRBJ2-7; D possibly corresponds to TRBD2 (6 bases). The CDR3 length is 14 residues. CDR1 and CDR2 from the germline V gene are SGDLS and YYNGEE. V was pared by 0 bases and J by 7 bases, with 14 bases between.

The chain couples TRBV7-2 to TRBJ1-1; 7 bases map to TRBD1. The CDR3 consists of 13 residues. CDR1 SGHTA and CDR2 FQGNSA come from the germline V gene. The V gene end was trimmed by 1 base and the J gene end by 7 bases; junction bases not matched to a gene: 3. The CDR3 reads CASSLEQGDEAFF. CDR3 bases: TGTGCCAGCAGCTTAGAGCAGGGGGATGAAGCTTTCTTT.